The T cell receptor (beta chain) under discussion was sequenced for a study of T cells after yellow fever vaccination. Study as a whole: Preparation used SMART-Seq v4 Ultra Low Input for the low-cell-number fractions.

The sample holds a few counts of this clonotype. The antigen remains unidentified. Findings and limits, study-wide: At less than 97% for CD4 and about 88% for CD8, most primary-vaccination clones showed up again after the booster.

MiXCR was run by TCRdb on the 5' RACE reads, yielding one entry per CDR3 protein. The sample contains hundreds of thousands of distinct CDR3 sequences, roughly 19% of which appear only once. Per germline, CDR1 SGHTA and CDR2 FQGNSA. Trimming left V 5 bases short and J 9 bases short, with 25 bases between. The CDR3 contains 16 residues. This TCR was recovered from a man younger than 45 who received the YFV17D yellow fever vaccine. The chain recombines TRBV7-2 with TRBJ2-5; D is uncertain. Specimen: PBMCs, collected 15 days after the yellow fever booster vaccination. CDR3 nucleotides: TGTGCCAGCAGCCGCCGCTCTGCGGCCCTAGGTGTGGCCCAGTACTTC. This gives the protein CASSRRSAALGVAQYF. The whole variable domain, remainder taken from reference TRBV7-2 and TRBJ2-5, is GAGVSQSPSNKVTEKGKDVELRCDPISGHTALYWYRQSLGQGLEFLIYFQGNSAPDKSGLPSDRFSAERTGGSVSTLTIQRTQQEDSAVYLCASSRRSAALGVAQYFGPGTRLLVL.